These 23 T cell receptor beta chains originate from one sample sequenced in a study of shared clonotypes between healthy human individuals. The assay was immunoSEQ multiplex PCR, and TCRdb's table has in-frame clones only and misses some. The sample lists 1.5 million to 1.9 million clones; nearly 99% were seen once. What was sequenced was naive CD4+ T cells sorted from blood. Subset of the sample: CD45RA+ positively selected. The origin of the receptors is a man aged 25-40 years in good health.

The chain carries TRBV25-1 and TRBJ2-7; possible D gene TRBD2, 5 bases. Germline lookup yields CDR1 MGHDK and CDR2 SYGVNS. This CDR3 is built from 12 residues. Trimming removed 6 bases at V and 1 base at J, with 7 bases between. CDR3 sequence: CASRRDSYEQYF. The CDR3 coding sequence is TGTGCCAGCAGGAGGGATTCCTACGAGCAGTACTTC.

The chain employs TRBV18 and TRBJ2-1, with 9 bases aligning to TRBD2. The germline gives CDR1 KGHSH, CDR2 LQKENI. The CDR3 extends over 14 amino acids. J lost 8 bases, V lost 6 bases, and 8 bases had no gene match. The CDR3 region is CASSLREGLDEQFF. CDR3 nucleotides: TGTGCCAGCTCTCTGCGGGAGGGCCTGGATGAGCAGTTCTTC.

The chain uses TRBV7-3 and TRBJ1-1; D gene ambiguous. This CDR3 is 13 amino acids long. Germline CDR1 is SGHTA and CDR2 is FQGTGA. V lost 5 bases, J lost 5 bases, and 12 bases lay in between. The CDR3 region has the DNA TGTGCCAGCAGCCTTACACCTTCTACTGAAGCTTTCTTT. Its translation: CASSLTPSTEAFF.

V and J are TRBV27 and TRBJ2-5, with 14 bases identical to TRBD2. V gave up 5 bases and J gave up 0 bases; unmatched junction bases: 17. In germline, CDR1 is MNHEY, CDR2 SMNVEV (reference sequence). The CDR3 runs to 21 residues. DNA for the CDR3: TGTGCCAGCAGTCCTTCCCTGCCCGGGACTAGCGGGAGAGAGGACCAAGAGACCCAGTACTTC. This codes for CASSPSLPGTSGREDQETQYF.

A word on this clone: This specimen includes other DNA sequences encoding the same CDR3. The V call is TRBV9, the J call TRBJ2-1; D uncertain. This CDR3 contains 13 residues. V lost 0 bases to trimming and J lost 2 bases, with 3 bases between them. Germline CDR1 reads SGDLS; CDR2 reads YYNGEE. The CDR3 region has the DNA TGTGCCAGCAGCGTAGCAGCCTACAATGAGCAGTTCTTC. This codes for CASSVAAYNEQFF.

The chain joins TRBV19 to TRBJ2-3; D remains ambiguous. The germline gives CDR1 LNHDA, CDR2 SQIVND (reference sequence). The V and J ends lost 3 bases and 2 bases respectively, with 12 bases between them. The CDR3 covers 15 residues. Here the CDR3 reads CASSIMAAITDTQYF. CDR3 DNA: TGTGCCAGTAGTATCATGGCGGCTATCACAGATACGCAGTATTTT.

This chain connects TRBV7-9 to TRBJ2-1, with 8 bases that match TRBD2. The trim removed 1 base at V and 8 bases at J, leaving 10 bases unmatched. The CDR3 runs 16 residues. The germline V gene encodes CDR1 SEHNR and CDR2 FQNEAQ (reference sequence). The CDR3 here is CASSLVALAGGYEQFF. For the CDR3, the DNA is TGTGCCAGCAGCTTAGTGGCGCTAGCGGGTGGTTATGAGCAGTTCTTC. Full variable domain (rest looked up from reference TRBV7-9 and TRBJ2-1): DTGVSQNPRHKITKRGQNVTFRCDPISEHNRLYWYRQTLGQGPEFLTYFQNEAQLEKSRLLSDRFSAERPKGSFSTLEIQRTEQGDSAMYLCASSLVALAGGYEQFFGPGTRLTVL.

V and J are TRBV5-5 and TRBJ1-3, with a tentative D call TRBD1 (5 bases). Germline V gene data show CDR1 as SGHKS and CDR2 as YYEKEE (reference sequence). The CDR3 extends over 14 amino acids. V lost 4 bases and J 1 base, leaving 9 bases between the germline ends. The CDR3 DNA sequence: TGTGCCAGCAGCACGGACACTTCTGGAAACACCATATATTTT. It is translated as CASSTDTSGNTIYF.

V and J are TRBV6-6 and TRBJ2-7; TRBD1 agrees at 8 bases. The germline V gene encodes CDR1 MNHNY and CDR2 SVGAGI (reference sequence). With 5 bases clipped from V and 3 bases from J, the junction kept 3 bases outside the gene matches. The CDR3 runs to 13 residues. The CDR3 region has the DNA TGTGCCAGCAGTAGGACAGGGAACTACGAGCAGTACTTC. As protein: CASSRTGNYEQYF.

The rearrangement joins TRBV2 to TRBJ1-1, with unresolved D. In germline, CDR1 is SNHLY, CDR2 FYNNEI. There are 11 residues in the CDR3. V lost 10 bases and J lost 6, with 12 bases in between. The CDR3 loop is CATSTVSEAFF. The DNA of the CDR3 is TGTGCCACCTCTACAGTATCTGAAGCTTTCTTT.

The genes are TRBV2 and TRBJ1-5, with 9 bases that match TRBD1. The CDR3 sequence is 13 residues long. CDR1 is SNHLY, CDR2 FYNNEI, per germline. Germline trimming cut 4 bases from V and 7 bases from J; bases unmatched to any gene: 2. Here the CDR3 DNA reads TGTGCCAGCAGTGGGACAGGGGAACAGCCCCAGCATTTT. Amino acid sequence: CASSGTGEQPQHF.

The chain recombines TRBV11-2 with TRBJ2-7; tentative D call: TRBD2 (5 bases). Between the trimmed V and J ends, which lost 6 bases and 5 bases, there was a span of 17 bases. This CDR3 is built from 14 residues. Germline V gene sequence: CDR1 SGHAT, CDR2 FQNNGV. For the CDR3, the DNA is TGTGCCAGCAGTTTGGGAGTTGGGATCCACGAGCAGTACTTC. This encodes CASSLGVGIHEQYF. The full variable domain, in which reference TRBV11-2 and TRBJ2-7 provide the parts outside the CDR3, is EAGVAQSPRYKIIEKRQSVAFWCNPISGHATLYWYQQILGQGPKLLIQFQNNGVVDDSQLPKDRFSAERLKGVDSTLKIQPAKLEDSAVYLCASSLGVGIHEQYFGPGTRLTVT.

This sequence joins TRBV28 and TRBJ1-5; possible D gene TRBD1, 6 bases. V lost 10 bases to trimming and J lost 4 bases, with 23 bases between them. CDR1 and CDR2 from the germline V gene are MDHEN and SYDVKM. The CDR3 covers 16 residues. CDR3 DNA: TGTGCCACCACCCCCTGGGGGCAGGGTGATAATCAGCCCCAGCATTTT. The encoded protein is CATTPWGQGDNQPQHF.

CDR3 bases: TGTGCCTGGAGGAGCACGGGGGAAGGAAACACTGAAGCTTTCTTT. It codes for CAWRSTGEGNTEAFF. The V call is TRBV30, the J call TRBJ1-1, with a tentative D call TRBD1 (5 bases). The V end lost 3 bases, the J end lost 2 bases, and 16 bases lay between the germline ends. Germline-derived CDR1 and CDR2 are GTSNPN and SVGIG (reference sequence). CDR3 length: 15 amino acids. Using reference TRBV30 and TRBJ1-1 for the parts outside the CDR3, the full variable domain is SQTIHQWPATLVQPVGSPLSLECTVEGTSNPNLYWYRQAAGRGLQLLFYSVGIGQISSEVPQNLSASRPQDRQFILSSKKLLLSDSGFYLCAWRSTGEGNTEAFFGQGTRLTVV.

The chain links TRBV14 to TRBJ2-3; D is perhaps TRBD2 (6 bases). This CDR3 region has 14 residues. Germline lookup yields CDR1 SGHDN and CDR2 FVKESK. V lost 6 bases, J lost 4 bases, and 14 bases lay in between. The DNA of the CDR3 is TGTGCCAGCAGTGCGGGGAGTTGGGCAGATACGCAGTATTTT. Protein product: CASSAGSWADTQYF.

The rearrangement uses TRBV15 and TRBJ2-1; D possibly corresponds to TRBD1 (6 bases). CDR3 size: 15 residues. Germline V gene sequence: CDR1 LNHNV, CDR2 YYDKDF (reference sequence). Between the trimmed V and J ends, which lost 1 base and 4 bases, there was a span of 11 bases. CDR3 residues: CATSRAGTLYNEQFF. As DNA, the CDR3 is TGTGCCACCAGCAGAGCCGGGACATTGTACAATGAGCAGTTCTTC.

The J gene is TRBJ2-2, the V gene TRBV11-2, with D perhaps TRBD1 (6 bases). The CDR3 length is 16 residues. Per germline, CDR1 SGHAT and CDR2 FQNNGV. V was pared by 3 bases and J by 4 bases, with 15 bases between. The CDR3 spells CASSLMPGAPTGELFF. The CDR3, as DNA: TGTGCCAGCAGCTTGATGCCAGGGGCTCCCACCGGGGAGCTGTTTTTT.

V and J are TRBV28 and TRBJ2-7; D perhaps matches TRBD1 (5 bases). CDR3 size: 14 residues. Germline V lookup: CDR1 MDHEN, CDR2 SYDVKM. The V gene lost 5 bases and the J gene lost 3 bases, with 14 bases spanning the gap. The CDR3 sequence: CASSPPPGYYEQYF. The DNA for the CDR3 is TGTGCCAGCAGTCCCCCCCCAGGGTACTACGAGCAGTACTTC. The full variable domain, rest sourced from reference TRBV28 and TRBJ2-7, is DVKVTQSSRYLVKRTGEKVFLECVQDMDHENMFWYRQDPGLGLRLIYFSYDVKMKEKGDIPEGYSVSREKKERFSLILESASTNQTSMYLCASSPPPGYYEQYFGPGTRLTVT.

This chain connects TRBV5-1 to TRBJ1-1; the D is unclear. There are 14 residues in the CDR3. Germline CDR1 and CDR2: SGHRS and YFSETQ. Trimming took off 2 bases at V and 1 base at J, with 9 bases between the two ends. This CDR3 is CASSFQNTNTEAFF. CDR3 sequence (DNA): TGCGCCAGCAGCTTTCAAAACACGAACACTGAAGCTTTCTTT. Supplemented by reference TRBV5-1 and TRBJ1-1, the full variable domain reads KAGVTQTPRYLIKTRGQQVTLSCSPISGHRSVSWYQQTPGQGLQFLFEYFSETQRNKGNFPGRFSGRQFSNSRSEMNVSTLELGDSALYLCASSFQNTNTEAFFGQGTRLTVV.

The chain joins TRBV7-9 to TRBJ1-1; a weak D match, TRBD1 (6 bases). CDR3 length equals 14 residues. Germline values: CDR1 SEHNR, CDR2 FQNEAQ (reference sequence). V gave up 5 bases and J gave up 0 bases, with 10 bases separating them. The CDR3 DNA reads as TGTGCCAGCAGCAATGGACAGATGAACACTGAAGCTTTCTTT. Protein: CASSNGQMNTEAFF.

With regard to this clone: Other nucleotide sequences in the sample specify the same CDR3. V usage is TRBV6-5 and J usage is TRBJ1-5, with D possibly being TRBD1 (5 bases). The CDR3 sequence is 14 residues long. Germline CDR1 MNHEY, CDR2 SVGAGI. Trimming cost V 6 bases and J 4 bases, with 13 bases left between them. DNA of the CDR3: TGTGCCAGCAGACGCCATGACAGTAATCAGCCCCAGCATTTT. The encoded protein is CASRRHDSNQPQHF.

Points on this clone: Different DNA sequences within this sample yield the same CDR3. The rearrangement uses TRBV28 and TRBJ2-7; D is uncertain. V was cut by 3 bases and J by 0 bases, with 6 bases left in between. The CDR3 is made up of 13 amino acids. CDR1 is MDHEN and CDR2 is SYDVKM in the germline V gene. CDR3 residues: CASSLGSSYEQYF. The CDR3 nucleotides read TGTGCCAGCAGTTTGGGGTCCTCCTACGAGCAGTACTTC.

This rearrangement joins TRBV4-3 to TRBJ2-2; D remains unclear. The CDR3 is 15 amino acids. V gave up 2 bases and J gave up 1 base, with 8 bases separating them. Germline V gives CDR1 LGHNA, CDR2 YSLEER. CDR3: CASSQRVGNTGELFF. CDR3 DNA: TGCGCCAGCAGCCAAAGAGTAGGGAACACCGGGGAGCTGTTTTTT.